The 16 T cell receptor beta chains below come from one sample, sequenced in a study of T cell changes during pregnancy in multiple sclerosis. This table comes from immunoSEQ multiplex PCR, and its TCRdb copy is limited to in-frame clones, with some not included. The data show approximately 100,000 clones, with about 90% seen just once and roughly 2.1% held by the top ten. Sequencing used peripheral blood, obtained after pregnancy. The receptors here all came from a female donor in good health, enrolled as a control in a pregnancy study.

The chain uses TRBV12-5 and TRBJ2-3; D perhaps matches TRBD2 (7 bases). Germline assignment: CDR1 LGHNT and CDR2 FRNRAP. Trimming took 0 bases from V and 2 from J, leaving 12 bases between them. The CDR3 has 16 amino acids. The CDR3 loop reads CASGLVQGLPTDTQYF. CDR3 DNA: TGTGCTAGTGGTTTGGTACAGGGACTACCCACAGATACGCAGTATTTT.

The CDR3 loop is CASSPAGGQNRFF. CDR3 nucleotide sequence: TGTGCCAGCAGTCCAGCAGGGGGACAGAATCGGTTCTTC. The rearrangement uses TRBV7-8 and TRBJ2-1; 7 nucleotides agree with TRBD1. CDR3 length: 13 amino acids. Germline assignment: CDR1 SGHVS and CDR2 FQNEAQ. J was trimmed by 15 bases and V by 6 bases; bases with no gene match: 14. Supplemented by reference TRBV7-8 and TRBJ2-1, the full variable domain reads GAGVSQSPRYKVAKRGQDVALRCDPISGHVSLFWYQQALGQGPEFLTYFQNEAQLDKSGLPSDRFFAERPEGSVSTLKIQRTQQEDSAVYLCASSPAGGQNRFFGPGTRLTVL.

This chain joins TRBV28 and TRBJ1-4; D possibly corresponds to TRBD1 (6 bases). Trimming removed 2 bases at V and 8 bases at J, with 9 bases between. Per germline, CDR1 MDHEN and CDR2 SYDVKM. The CDR3 length is 13 residues. CDR3 nucleotide sequence: TGTGCCAGCAGTTTAAACAGGGAGGAAAAACTGTTTTTT. This sequence encodes CASSLNREEKLFF.

The chain recombines TRBV4-1 with TRBJ2-1; 9 bases are a match to TRBD2. V was pared by 0 bases and J by 2 bases, with 5 bases of the junction left unmatched. The CDR3 sequence is 17 residues long. Looked up from germline, CDR1 is MGHRA and CDR2 is YSYEKL. CDR3 coding DNA: TGCGCCAGCAGCCAAGATCCCGGGACTAGCACCTACAATGAGCAGTTCTTC. Translating gives CASSQDPGTSTYNEQFF.

The rearrangement joins TRBV11-2 to TRBJ1-3; D is uncertain. The CDR3 sequence is 16 residues long. Germline values: CDR1 SGHAT, CDR2 FQNNGV. The V gene lost 4 bases and the J gene lost 0 bases, with 13 bases spanning the gap. CDR3 region: CASSSIRKISGNTIYF. The CDR3, as DNA: TGTGCCAGCAGCTCCATCAGGAAAATCTCTGGAAACACCATATATTTT.

This CDR3 is CASSYSDEQFF. In DNA, the CDR3 is TGTGCCAGCAGCTACTCGGATGAGCAGTTCTTC. The chain carries TRBV11-2 and TRBJ2-1, with D unresolved. Deletions cut 4 bases from V and 8 bases from J, with 6 bases between. Germline CDR1 is SGHAT and CDR2 is FQNNGV. The CDR3 length is 11 residues.

The chain combines TRBV4-1 with TRBJ2-7; TRBD2 matches at 9 bases. V lost 0 bases and J lost 0; bases outside the gene matches: 9. Germline V CDR1 and CDR2: MGHRA, YSYEKL. The length of the CDR3 is 18 residues. For the CDR3, the DNA is TGCGCCAGCAGCCAAGAGGAGAGCGGGGGGACCCTCTCCTACGAGCAGTACTTC. It translates to CASSQEESGGTLSYEQYF.

The chain links TRBV6-1 to TRBJ2-4, with 7 bases fitting TRBD1. Germline V lookup: CDR1 MNHNS, CDR2 SASEGT. J gave up 8 bases and V 7 bases, and 14 bases lay outside the gene matches. The CDR3 contains 15 residues. CDR3 DNA: TGTGCCAGCACAGGGGCGACAGGGTTAGTAGACATTCAGTACTTC. Translated: CASTGATGLVDIQYF.

This rearrangement joins TRBV28 to TRBJ1-1; weak D call: TRBD1 (5 bases). V dropped 8 bases and J dropped 2 bases, with 9 bases sitting between them. Germline V gene sequence: CDR1 MDHEN, CDR2 SYDVKM. The CDR3 is made up of 12 amino acids. This chain's CDR3 is CASGTLNTEAFF. The CDR3 nucleotides are TGTGCCAGCGGGACTTTAAACACTGAAGCTTTCTTT.

This chain links TRBV11-3 with TRBJ1-1; 8 bases are a match to TRBD1. The CDR3 loop spans 15 amino acids. Germline V gives CDR1 SGHNT, CDR2 YENEEA. V lost 5 bases and J lost 1; bases outside the gene matches: 6. The CDR3 protein is CASSHAGGANTEAFF. The CDR3 region has the DNA TGTGCCAGCAGCCATGCAGGGGGCGCGAACACTGAAGCTTTCTTT.

The rearrangement links TRBV7-9 to TRBJ1-5, with 8 nucleotides matching TRBD1. There are 13 residues in the CDR3. With V trimmed by 8 bases and J by 7 bases, 7 bases remained unmatched. Germline lookup yields CDR1 SEHNR and CDR2 FQNEAQ (reference sequence). The CDR3 DNA sequence: TGTGCCAGCGTAACAGGGGGAGAACAGCCCCAGCATTTT. Amino acid sequence: CASVTGGEQPQHF.

The chain combines TRBV4-2 with TRBJ2-3; 11 bases are a match to TRBD2. Germline trimming cut 0 bases from V and 7 bases from J; bases unmatched to any gene: 9. The germline CDR1 and CDR2 sequences are LGHNA and YNFKEQ. This CDR3 is 17 amino acids long. Here the CDR3 DNA reads TGTGCCAGCAGCCAAGACGACAAACTAGCGGGAGTGAATACGCAGTATTTT. Translated: CASSQDDKLAGVNTQYF.

V and J are TRBV27 and TRBJ2-1, with D unresolved. V was shortened by 5 bases and J by 4 bases, with 12 bases between the two germline ends. CDR3 length equals 14 residues. Germline CDR1 is MNHEY and CDR2 is SMNVEV (reference sequence). CDR3 protein: CASSSNYKYNEQFF. As DNA, the CDR3 is TGTGCCAGCAGTAGCAATTATAAGTACAATGAGCAGTTCTTC.

CDR3 bases: TGTGCCAGCAGTGTACGGACAGGGGGCGACTGGGCCAACGTCCTGACTTTC. The encoded protein is CASSVRTGGDWANVLTF. This sequence joins TRBV6-1 and TRBJ2-6, with TRBD1 identical over 11 bases. J gave up 5 bases and V 4 bases, and 7 bases lay outside the gene matches. The CDR3 extends over 17 amino acids. CDR1 and CDR2 (germline): MNHNS, SASEGT.

This clone appeared a few times. CDR3 loop: CAWSEGEGGNTEAFF. The CDR3 DNA follows: TGTGCCTGGAGTGAGGGGGAAGGGGGGAACACTGAAGCTTTCTTT. The chain carries TRBV30 and TRBJ1-1, with D possibly being TRBD1 (6 bases). This CDR3 is 15 amino acids long. V was trimmed by 1 base and J by 1 base, leaving 13 bases between them. From germline, CDR1 is GTSNPN and CDR2 SVGIG (reference sequence).

Of note for this clone: Lacking the conserved final phenylalanine or tryptophan, this CDR3 likely reflects a read error. The DNA is omitted, as the CDR3 cannot be located on it reliably, and the CDR3 follows TCRdb's listing. This sequence joins TRBV30 and TRBJ1-2. Counting both end residues, the CDR3 totals 13 amino acids. The V gene's germline CDR1 is GTSNPN and CDR2 SVGIG (reference sequence). CDR3 residues: CAWSVLSGGILRL.